This is a list of T cell receptor beta chains from one sample in a study of control samples from healthy donors and cancer patients. Clones were read by immunoSEQ multiplex PCR, and TCRdb kept only the in-frame ones, dropping some. The data hold approximately 190,000 clones, with 91% observed a single time. The sample taken for sequencing was blood. All receptors come from a man aged 25-45 years in good health. Each CDR3 is given with its conserved first and last residue. D genes are given only for firm matches. Only some rows state a clone size, as once, few, many or a class for expanded clones.

NA	TRBJ2-7	NA	TRBV29-1	TGCAGCGTCGTAAAGACTAGACCCTACGAGCAGTACTTC	CSVVKTRPYEQYF
NA	TRBJ1-6	NA	TRBV5-1	TGCGCCAGCAGCTTGGGGAGCGGGGGAACCTATAATTCACCCCTCCACTTT	CASSLGSGGTYNSPLHF
TRBD1	TRBJ2-7	NA	TRBV27	TGTGCCAGCAAGCCCGACAGGGGGCCTCGTCCCTACGAGCAGTACTTC	CASKPDRGPRPYEQYF
NA	TRBJ1-5	NA	TRBV19	TGTGCCAGTAGTCCCCAGCCAGAAAGCAATCAGCCCCAGCATTTT	CASSPQPESNQPQHF
NA	TRBJ2-2	few	TRBV6-5	TGTGCCAGCAAGGACTTCGCGAACACCGGGGAGCTGTTTTTT	CASKDFANTGELFF
NA	TRBJ1-5	NA	TRBV6-5	TGTGCCAGCAGTCGACAGCCCAATCAGCCCCAGCATTTT	CASSRQPNQPQHF
NA	TRBJ1-2	NA	TRBV4-1	TGCGCCAGCAGCCGGCTGGACGGGCCTATTTATGGCTACACCTTC	CASSRLDGPIYGYTF
TRBD1	TRBJ1-1	NA	TRBV18	TGTGCCAGCTCACCACCGGACAGGGGGAACACTGAAGCTTTCTTT	CASSPPDRGNTEAFF
NA	TRBJ1-2	NA	TRBV30	TGTGCCTGGAGTTTCAACTATGGCTACACCTTC	CAWSFNYGYTF
TRBD1	TRBJ2-7	once	TRBV7-9	TGTGCCAGCAGCCTCCCGGACAGGGGGTACGAGCAGTACTTC	CASSLPDRGYEQYF
NA	TRBJ2-3	few	TRBV12-3/TRBV12-4	TGTGCCAGCAGTTCTCCCCCAGATACGCAGTATTTT	CASSSPPDTQYF
NA	TRBJ1-1	NA	TRBV5-8	TGTGCCAGCAGCAAGACAGCGAACACTGAAGCTTTCTTT	CASSKTANTEAFF
NA	TRBJ1-6	NA	TRBV6-4	TGTGCCAGCAGTGGCTCCTCCGGCTGGACGGACATTAATTCACCCCTCCACTTT	CASSGSSGWTDINSPLHF
NA	TRBJ1-3	NA	TRBV5-5	TGTGCCAGCAGCTTGGACAGGCCGGCGAGGGACACCATATATTTT	CASSLDRPARDTIYF
NA	TRBJ1-3	once	TRBV21-1	TGTGCCAGCAGCAACGGCGAGATTGGGCACACTGGAAACACCATATATTTT	CASSNGEIGHTGNTIYF
NA	TRBJ1-2	NA	TRBV11-2	TGTGCCAGCAGCTCCACGATGGCCGGCTACACCTTC	CASSSTMAGYTF
NA	TRBJ2-7	NA	TRBV23-1	TGCGCCAGCAGTCAATACCCCGGGGGTAAAGGGTCCTACGAGCAGTACTTC	CASSQYPGGKGSYEQYF
NA	TRBJ1-1	NA	TRBV7-3	TGTGCCAGCAGCCCCCAAGGGGGAAGCGCTGAAGCTTTCTTT	CASSPQGGSAEAFF
NA	TRBJ1-3	NA	TRBV6-1	TGTGCCAGCAGTGAAGGAAGCGGCGGCTCTGGAAACACCATATATTTT	CASSEGSGGSGNTIYF
NA	TRBJ1-1	NA	TRBV2	TGTGCCAGCAGTCCACAGGACACTGAAGCTTTCTTT	CASSPQDTEAFF
NA	TRBJ1-2	NA	TRBV15	TGTGCCACCAGCAGAGATAGGGGGGACTATGGCTACACCTTC	CATSRDRGDYGYTF
TRBD1	TRBJ1-5	NA	TRBV7-8	TGTGCCAGCAGCTCTACAGGGGGCGTCAGCAATCAGCCCCAGCATTTT	CASSSTGGVSNQPQHF
TRBD2	TRBJ2-3	NA	TRBV6-6	TGTGCCAGCAGCGCCGATGGAGCGGGGGACACAGATACGCAGTATTTT	CASSADGAGDTDTQYF
NA	TRBJ1-3	NA	TRBV25-1	TGTGCCAGCAGTGATCCTGCGACAGCGTCAGGAAACACCATATATTTT	CASSDPATASGNTIYF
NA	TRBJ2-2	NA	TRBV5-1	TGCGCCAGCAGCTTTGAGGGTCGGGGGGAGCTGTTTTTT	CASSFEGRGELFF
NA	TRBJ2-1	NA	TRBV7-2	TGTGCCAGCAGCCCTCTAGAGACCTCCTACAATGAGCAGTTCTTC	CASSPLETSYNEQFF
NA	TRBJ2-1	once	TRBV5-5	TGTGCCAGCAGCTTGGCCGGAGAGTACAATGAGCAGTTCTTC	CASSLAGEYNEQFF
NA	TRBJ1-1	NA	TRBV7-9	TGTGCCAGCAGCTCGGGGGGCACTGAAGCTTTCTTT	CASSSGGTEAFF
TRBD1	TRBJ1-4	NA	TRBV19	TGTGCCAGTAGCCTCGGACAGGGGGCTAATGAAAAACTGTTTTTT	CASSLGQGANEKLFF
NA	TRBJ2-7	NA	TRBV7-8	TGTGCCAGCAGCACTAATCCTAGCGCACTGTACGAGCAGTACTTC	CASSTNPSALYEQYF
NA	TRBJ2-3	NA	TRBV9	TGTGCCAGCAGCGTAATGGAAGATACGCAGTATTTT	CASSVMEDTQYF
TRBD1	TRBJ2-7	NA	TRBV25-1	TGTGCCAGCAGTGAATCAGGGGGCCGATCCTACGAGCAGTACTTC	CASSESGGRSYEQYF
TRBD1	TRBJ1-1	NA	TRBV5-1	TGCGCCAGCAGCTCCAGGACAGGGGGCGAATCTGAAGCTTTCTTT	CASSSRTGGESEAFF
TRBD2	TRBJ2-1	NA	TRBV7-6	TGTGCCAGCAGCCCTCAAGCGGGGGGGCTTGGGAATGAGCAGTTCTTC	CASSPQAGGLGNEQFF
NA	TRBJ1-5	NA	TRBV4-1	TGCGCCAGCAGCCAAGATCGTAGCAATCAGCCCCAGCATTTT	CASSQDRSNQPQHF
NA	TRBJ1-4	NA	TRBV27	TGTGCCAGCAGTTTCGGCAGGGGAAATGAAAAACTGTTTTTT	CASSFGRGNEKLFF
NA	TRBJ2-7	NA	TRBV7-9	TGTGCCAGCAGCTTAGCGGACTACGAGCAGTACTTC	CASSLADYEQYF
NA	TRBJ2-7	NA	TRBV6-1	TGTGCCAGCAGTGAAGGGAAACGGATTGCAGGGGTCAGCTCCTACGAGCAGTACTTC	CASSEGKRIAGVSSYEQYF
TRBD1	TRBJ1-1	NA	TRBV7-2	TGTGCCAGCAGCACCGGACAGGGTTCCACTGAAGCTTTCTTT	CASSTGQGSTEAFF
NA	TRBJ2-2	NA	TRBV6-4	TGTGCCTGCCTGGACAGAAACACCGGGGAGCTGTTTTTT	CACLDRNTGELFF